A selection of T cell receptor beta chains follows, all from one sample in a study of cytotoxic CD8 clonotypes in ibrutinib-treated CLL. The protocol was immunoSEQ multiplex PCR, while the TCRdb copy is restricted to in-frame clones and leaves out a portion. This table has just over 200,000 clones, approximately 70% appearing once. The sequencing used PBMCs, collected after 12 months of ibrutinib treatment. The source of these receptors is a human donor with chronic lymphocytic leukemia. The CDR3 runs from the conserved cysteine through the conserved F or W. A D gene is named only where the DNA matches it firmly. Clone size is given for some rows only: seen once, a few or many times, or a class if the clone is expanded.

J gene,clone size,D gene,V gene,CDR3 protein,CDR3 DNA
TRBJ2-7,.,.,TRBV12-2,CASRLKDRVQTPGEQYF,TGTGCAAGTCGCTTGAAAGACAGGGTACAGACCCCGGGCGAGCAGTACTTC
TRBJ1-1,.,.,TRBV29-1,CSVDYDRAFF,TGCAGCGTTGACTACGACCGAGCTTTCTTT
TRBJ2-7,.,TRBD2,TRBV7-3,CASSLTNRVQGLAEYEQYF,TGTGCCAGCAGCTTAACGAACAGGGTGCAAGGACTAGCGGAGTACGAGCAGTACTTC
TRBJ2-4,.,.,TRBV30,CAWSQTAAKNIQYF,TGTGCCTGGTCTCAGACCGCGGCCAAAAACATTCAGTACTTC
TRBJ1-1,.,.,TRBV4-2,CASSPQGVATEAFF,TGTGCCAGCAGCCCACAGGGAGTAGCCACTGAAGCTTTCTTT
TRBJ1-4,few,.,TRBV28,CASSSRSEKLFF,TGTGCCAGCAGTTCGCGGAGTGAAAAACTGTTTTTT
TRBJ2-1,.,TRBD2,TRBV7-9,CASSLAGTSGLRNEQFF,TGTGCCAGCAGCTTAGCCGGGACTAGCGGCCTACGAAATGAGCAGTTCTTC
TRBJ1-4,.,TRBD1,TRBV27,CASSFRGRGTNEKLFF,TGTGCCAGCAGTTTCAGGGGGCGAGGGACTAATGAAAAACTGTTTTTT
TRBJ1-2,.,.,TRBV19,CASTPGVGGYTF,TGTGCCAGTACCCCGGGGGTAGGTGGCTACACCTTC
TRBJ2-7,.,TRBD1,TRBV9,CASSGDRTYEQYF,TGTGCCAGCAGCGGGGACAGGACCTACGAGCAGTACTTC
TRBJ2-1,.,TRBD2,TRBV7-9,CASSLMGLATYNEQFF,TGTGCCAGCAGCCTTATGGGACTAGCTACCTACAATGAGCAGTTCTTC
TRBJ2-7,.,TRBD1,TRBV7-2,CASSRSFGTGGVEQYF,TGTGCCAGCAGCCGCTCTTTCGGGACAGGGGGCGTCGAGCAGTACTTC
TRBJ2-1,.,TRBD1,TRBV28,CASSLPRTGGNEQFF,TGTGCCAGCAGTTTGCCCCGCACAGGGGGCAATGAGCAGTTCTTC
TRBJ2-5,many,TRBD1,TRBV7-8,CASSVGTAQYF,TGTGCCAGCAGCGTCGGGACAGCCCAGTACTTC
TRBJ1-2,.,.,TRBV7-3,CASSPTGIGDYGYTF,TGTGCCAGCAGCCCGACGGGGATTGGGGACTATGGCTACACCTTC
TRBJ1-1,.,TRBD1,TRBV18,CASSPLTGGLYVVTEAFF,TGTGCCAGCTCTCCCTTGACAGGGGGCCTTTATGTTGTCACTGAAGCTTTCTTT
TRBJ2-3,.,TRBD1,TRBV5-1,CASSLGTGKTDTQYF,TGCGCCAGCAGCCTCGGGACAGGGAAGACAGATACGCAGTATTTT
TRBJ2-7,few,.,TRBV27,CASSLSEVYEQYF,TGTGCCAGCAGTTTATCAGAGGTCTACGAGCAGTACTTC
TRBJ1-4,.,.,TRBV5-6,CASSLEGSGDEKLFF,TGTGCCAGCAGCTTGGAGGGGAGTGGGGACGAAAAACTGTTTTTT
TRBJ2-3,few,.,TRBV5-1,CASSSGRGREADTQYF,TGCGCCAGCAGCTCCGGAAGGGGGCGGGAAGCAGATACGCAGTATTTT
TRBJ2-3,.,TRBD2,TRBV30,CAWSVLAGGQRDTQYF,TGTGCCTGGAGTGTACTAGCGGGAGGACAACGAGATACGCAGTATTTT
TRBJ1-2,once,.,TRBV11-2,CASSYGRAGGGYTF,TGTGCCAGCAGCTACGGACGGGCCGGGGGTGGCTACACCTTC
TRBJ2-7,.,.,TRBV6-6,CATRLGGRYEQYF,TGTGCCACCCGCCTGGGGGGCCGCTACGAGCAGTACTTC
TRBJ2-1,.,TRBD1,TRBV28,CASSTSLGQGENEQFF,TGTGCCAGCAGTACGAGCCTAGGACAGGGGGAAAATGAGCAGTTCTTC
TRBJ1-1,.,.,TRBV30,CAWSVFSNTEAFF,TGTGCCTGGAGTGTATTCTCAAACACTGAAGCTTTCTTT